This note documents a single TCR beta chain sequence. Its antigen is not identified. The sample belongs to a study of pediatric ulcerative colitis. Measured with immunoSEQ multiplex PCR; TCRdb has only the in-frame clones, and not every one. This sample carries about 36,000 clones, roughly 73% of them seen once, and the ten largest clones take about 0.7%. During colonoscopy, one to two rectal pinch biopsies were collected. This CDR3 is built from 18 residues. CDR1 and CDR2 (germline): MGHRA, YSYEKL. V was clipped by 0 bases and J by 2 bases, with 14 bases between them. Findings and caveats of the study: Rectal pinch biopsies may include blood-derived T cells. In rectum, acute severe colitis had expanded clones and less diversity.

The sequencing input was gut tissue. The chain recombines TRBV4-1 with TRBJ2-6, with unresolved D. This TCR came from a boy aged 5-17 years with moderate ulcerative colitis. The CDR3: CASSQDAAGRTGANVLTF. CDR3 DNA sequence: TGCGCCAGCAGCCAAGATGCGGCAGGTAGAACTGGGGCCAACGTCCTGACTTTC.